The 7 T cell receptor beta chains reported below all come from one sample, sequenced in a study of beta chain features in type 1 diabetes. Every isolated RNA sample was fully reverse transcribed, so sequencing captured expressed TCRB transcripts. The assay was immunoSEQ multiplex PCR, and TCRdb's table has in-frame clones only and misses some. This table holds fewer than 550,000 clones, around 10% found once. The specimen was naive CD4+ T cells from blood. The receptors were gathered from a woman under 30 in good health.

This clone was seen a handful of times. The chain links TRBV13 to TRBJ2-2; 8 bases align to TRBD2. The CDR3 runs to 18 residues. After removal of 1 base from V and 3 bases from J, the junction contained 10 bases not matched to a gene. CDR1 and CDR2 (germline): PRHDT, FYEKMQ (reference sequence). CDR3 region: CASSLEVSGALDTGELFF. The CDR3 DNA follows: TGTGCCAGCAGCTTAGAGGTTAGCGGGGCCCTCGACACCGGGGAGCTGTTTTTT.

The V gene is TRBV4-2, the J gene TRBJ2-4; D is uncertain. CDR1 is LGHNA and CDR2 is YNFKEQ in the germline V gene. Trimming took 4 bases from V and 0 from J, leaving 10 bases between them. This CDR3 has 15 residues. CDR3 region: CASSPATVAKNIQYF. The CDR3 DNA sequence: TGTGCCAGCAGCCCGGCGACCGTAGCCAAAAACATTCAGTACTTC.

Details on this clone: Additional DNA sequences in this sample encode the identical CDR3. The genes are TRBV18 and TRBJ2-3; the D is unclear. V shed 2 bases and J shed 3 bases, with 3 bases lying between them. The germline gives CDR1 KGHSH, CDR2 LQKENI. This CDR3 comprises 12 residues. In DNA form, the CDR3 reads TGTGCCAGCTCACCAAATACAGATACGCAGTATTTT. Translating gives CASSPNTDTQYF.

The chain recombines TRBV4-3 with TRBJ2-1, with 13 positions matching TRBD2. From germline, CDR1 is LGHNA and CDR2 YSLEER. J was trimmed by 4 bases and V by 1 base; bases with no gene match: 7. The CDR3 has 18 residues. The DNA for the CDR3 is TGCGCCAGCAGCCAAGGACTAGCGGGAGGTATACGATACAATGAGCAGTTCTTC. Amino acids: CASSQGLAGGIRYNEQFF.

This clone showed up just a few times. The rearrangement uses TRBV7-2 and TRBJ1-5; weak D call: TRBD1 (6 bases). This CDR3 region has 14 residues. V lost 1 base, J lost 6 bases, and 10 bases lay in between. Looked up from germline, CDR1 is SGHTA and CDR2 is FQGNSA. Written as DNA, the CDR3 is TGTGCCAGCAGCTTAGACTCAGGGGTTCAGCCCCAGCATTTT. Protein: CASSLDSGVQPQHF.

This clone was seen a few times. The genes are TRBV7-9 and TRBJ1-2; 7 nucleotides line up with TRBD1. V gave up 1 base and J gave up 6 bases; unmatched junction bases: 8. Germline-derived CDR1 and CDR2 are SEHNR and FQNEAQ (reference sequence). The CDR3 is made up of 15 amino acids. CDR3 sequence (DNA): TGTGCCAGCAGCTTAGGGTGGCCAGGGGGGAATGGCTACACCTTC. The encoded protein is CASSLGWPGGNGYTF.

The rearrangement links TRBV29-1 to TRBJ2-5, with D possibly being TRBD1 (7 bases). Germline CDR1 and CDR2: SQVTM and ANQGSEA. V gave up 6 bases and J gave up 2 bases, with 16 bases separating them. The CDR3 has 14 residues. CDR3 loop: CSVPRQGGQETQYF. CDR3 in DNA: TGCAGCGTCCCCCGACAGGGAGGACAAGAGACCCAGTACTTC.